Given below is one TCR beta chain in context. At the survey level, the v3.0 immunoSEQ assay was run. Clones were read by immunoSEQ multiplex PCR, and TCRdb kept only the in-frame ones, dropping some. The repertoire holds tens of thousands of clones, roughly 79% seen once, with 7% to 10% in the top ten. The entry originates in a study of long-term antiretroviral therapy in people with HIV. In the study overall: Initial samples were collected about a decade before the 2015 immediate-ART recommendation.

Sampling of each donor yielded at least one pre-ART PBMC sample and at least two post-ART PBMC samples. From germline, CDR1 is GTSNPN and CDR2 SVGIG (reference sequence). V trimming: 3 bases; J trimming: 5 bases; junction bases outside the gene matches: 3. The CDR3 has 13 residues. The sequencing used unsorted PBMCs, collected 3.1 years after starting antiretroviral therapy. V usage is TRBV30 and J usage is TRBJ2-1, with TRBD2 matching 8 bases. This receptor was obtained from a woman between 50 and 59 years old with HIV. CDR3 loop: CAWSGGAHNEQFF. The CDR3, as DNA: TGTGCCTGGAGCGGGGGGGCTCACAATGAGCAGTTCTTC.